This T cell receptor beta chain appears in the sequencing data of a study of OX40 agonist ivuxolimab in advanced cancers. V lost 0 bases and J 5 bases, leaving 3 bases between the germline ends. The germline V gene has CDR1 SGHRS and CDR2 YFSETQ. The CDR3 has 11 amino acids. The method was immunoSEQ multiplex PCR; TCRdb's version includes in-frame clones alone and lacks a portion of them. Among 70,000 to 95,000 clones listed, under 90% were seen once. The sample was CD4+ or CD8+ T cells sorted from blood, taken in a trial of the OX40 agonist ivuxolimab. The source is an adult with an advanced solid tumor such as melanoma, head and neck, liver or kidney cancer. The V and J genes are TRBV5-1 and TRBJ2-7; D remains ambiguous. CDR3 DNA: TGCGCCAGCAGCTTGGGACACGAGCAGTACTTC. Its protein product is CASSLGHEQYF.